Listed here are 21 T cell receptor beta chains from one sample, sequenced in a study of CD8+CD57+ T cells in acquired aplastic anemia (dated by TCRdb to 2016 to 2018). The patients picked for sequencing were ones in whom flow cytometry had shown an expansion of CD8+CD57+ cells. The run used an Illumina HiSeq 2000. TCR beta VDJ combination and CDR3 sequence profiling used genomic DNA as the template. TCRdb reprocessed the public reads (quality trimming at Q25 with fastp, clone calling with MiXCR) and kept in-frame beta chains. Each entry merges the rows of one CDR3 protein and shows their most common DNA and genes. The sample table shows a few hundred thousand distinct CDR3 sequences, and roughly a third are seen once. In total, the top ten clones hold 0.8% to 0.85% of the sample. Material: sorted CD4+, CD8+, or CD8+CD57+ T cells (not recorded which) from PBMCs. These receptors originate from a human donor with aplastic anemia.

This rearrangement joins TRBV29-1 to TRBJ1-4, with unresolved D. With 7 bases removed from V and 7 bases from J, the gap between germline ends came to 13 bases. The CDR3 consists of 12 residues. CDR1 and CDR2 from the germline V gene are SQVTM and ANQGSEA. The CDR3 loop reads CSAGWGREKLFF. Here the CDR3 DNA reads TGCAGCGCTGGTTGGGGTCGTGAAAAACTGTTTTTT.

A remark on this clonotype: An end of the junction does not agree with germline; a read error may underlie this. The gene calls are TRBV2 and TRBJ1-2, with 9 bases lining up with TRBD1. This CDR3 has 13 residues. Germline CDR1 and CDR2: SNHLY and FYNNEI. The CDR3 is CASRRDRVGGYAF. CDR3 nucleotide sequence: TGTGCCAGCAGACGGGACAGGGTCGGGGGCTACGCCTTC.

Only a few counts were recorded for this clonotype. Here the CDR3 reads CASSPLDTNYGYTF. CDR3 DNA: TGTGCCAGCAGTCCCCTGGACACCAACTATGGCTACACCTTC. The chain recombines TRBV28 with TRBJ1-2; weak D call: TRBD1 (5 bases). The V gene lost 5 bases and the J gene lost 2 bases, with 12 bases spanning the gap. CDR1 and CDR2 from the germline V gene are MDHEN and SYDVKM. The CDR3 is 14 amino acids.

This clonotype came up a few times. At one end the junction does not follow the germline gene, possibly because of a read error. The chain combines TRBV7-7 with TRBJ2-5, with 15 bases lining up with TRBD2. The CDR3 contains 14 residues. Germline V gene sequence: CDR1 SSHAT, CDR2 FNYEAQ (reference sequence). CDR3 nucleotide sequence: TGTGCTAGCAGCCCAGGGACTAGCGGGGGGCCCCCGTACTTC. Amino acid sequence: CASSPGTSGGPPYF.

The rearrangement joins TRBV2 to TRBJ1-1; D not resolved. The CDR3 covers 11 residues. Germline loops: CDR1 SNHLY, CDR2 FYNNEI. Trimming took 1 base from V and 9 from J, leaving 6 bases between them. CDR3 sequence: CASSEGKKAFF. DNA for the CDR3: TGTGCCAGCAGTGAAGGGAAAAAAGCTTTCTTT.

This clonotype was seen more than once but under ten times. This chain links TRBV5-8 with TRBJ2-5; D unresolved. This CDR3 has 15 residues. V gave up 0 bases and J gave up 2 bases, with 11 bases separating them. Germline CDR1 and CDR2: SGHTS and YDEGEE. CDR3 sequence: CASSLEIRHQETQYF. CDR3 DNA sequence: TGTGCCAGCAGCTTGGAGATCAGGCATCAAGAGACCCAGTACTTC.

This clonotype has more than one count but fewer than ten. This rearrangement joins TRBV20-1 to TRBJ1-2; 11 nucleotides line up with TRBD1. V was clipped by 4 bases and J by 8 bases; unmatched bases: 15. Germline V gives CDR1 DFQATT, CDR2 SNEGSKA (reference sequence). This CDR3 has 16 amino acids. The CDR3 region is CSATGGQGAAVRGYTF. CDR3 bases: TGCAGTGCTACAGGAGGACAGGGGGCGGCGGTGAGAGGCTACACCTTC.

The chain combines TRBV30 with TRBJ1-3; D gene ambiguous. The CDR3 contains 14 residues. Trimming left V 3 bases short and J 3 bases short, with 12 bases between. CDR1 is GTSNPN, CDR2 SVGIG, per germline (reference sequence). The CDR3 DNA is TGTGCCTGGAGCCCACGTTCGAGTGGAAACACCATATATTTT. Its translation: CAWSPRSSGNTIYF. Together with reference TRBV30 and TRBJ1-3, the CDR3 gives the full variable domain: SQTIHQWPATLVQPVGSPLSLECTVEGTSNPNLYWYRQAAGRGLQLLFYSVGIGQISSEVPQNLSASRPQDRQFILSSKKLLLSDSGFYLCAWSPRSSGNTIYFGEGSWLTVV.

The CDR3 region is CASSHTILRGQDGYTF. The DNA for the CDR3 is TGCGCCAGCAGCCATACTATCCTCAGGGGGCAGGATGGCTACACCTTC. The rearrangement joins TRBV4-1 to TRBJ1-2, with 8 positions matching TRBD1. The CDR3 extends over 16 amino acids. CDR1 is MGHRA and CDR2 is YSYEKL in the germline V gene. V was clipped by 3 bases and J by 6 bases; unmatched bases: 12.

The genes are TRBV2 and TRBJ2-7; D possibly corresponds to TRBD1 (6 bases). Deletions cut 5 bases from V and 3 bases from J, with 17 bases between. CDR1 and CDR2 from the germline V gene are SNHLY and FYNNEI. This CDR3 region has 15 residues. CDR3 in amino acids: CASSYYRGQNYEQYF. The CDR3 DNA reads TGTGCCAGCAGTTACTATCGAGGACAGAACTACGAGCAGTACTTC.

The CDR3 DNA is TGTGCCAGCAGCCAAGCCGGACTAACCAGTGGGGCCAACGTCCTGACTTTC. Encoded protein: CASSQAGLTSGANVLTF. This rearrangement joins TRBV25-1 to TRBJ2-6; possible D gene TRBD2, 6 bases. CDR3 size: 17 residues. The germline gives CDR1 MGHDK, CDR2 SYGVNS. Between the trimmed V and J ends, which lost 6 bases and 3 bases, there was a span of 18 bases.

This clonotype was seen a few times. Lacking the conserved final phenylalanine or tryptophan, this CDR3 likely reflects a read error. The chain uses TRBV6-5 and TRBJ1-6; the match to TRBD1 covers 7 bases. Germline assignment: CDR1 MNHEY and CDR2 SVGAGI. J lost 10 bases, V lost 2 bases, and 8 bases had no gene match. This CDR3 spans 15 amino acids. The CDR3 sequence: CASSYRQGHGSPLHL. Here the CDR3 DNA reads TGTGCCAGCAGTTACCGACAGGGCCATGGATCACCCCTCCACCTT.

The rearrangement uses TRBV19 and TRBJ1-4; the D gene is possibly TRBD1 (5 bases). V lost 3 bases and J lost 5, with 10 bases in between. There are 14 residues in the CDR3. Germline CDR1 LNHDA, CDR2 SQIVND (reference sequence). The CDR3 loop is CASSIQGQNEKLFF. For the CDR3, the DNA is TGTGCCAGTAGTATTCAGGGCCAGAATGAAAAACTGTTTTTT.

The J gene is TRBJ1-5, the V gene TRBV2, with D possibly being TRBD1 (5 bases). Germline assignment: CDR1 SNHLY and CDR2 FYNNEI. The CDR3 has 14 residues. V lost 6 bases, J lost 4 bases, and 13 bases lay in between. CDR3 residues: CASRDGAGNQPQHF. The CDR3 DNA is TGTGCCAGCAGGGATGGGGCAGGTAATCAGCCCCAGCATTTT.

This clonotype was detected many times. The chain links TRBV29-1 to TRBJ1-1; TRBD1 might be the D (5 bases). Germline V gene sequence: CDR1 SQVTM, CDR2 ANQGSEA. This CDR3 is 13 amino acids long. V lost 8 bases and J lost 5, with 18 bases in between. The CDR3 coding sequence is TGCAGCACACAGGCCGGTGTTTGGACTGAAGCTTTCTTT. This codes for CSTQAGVWTEAFF.

This chain links TRBV10-1 with TRBJ1-5; 8 bases align to TRBD1. The germline V gene has CDR1 WNHNN and CDR2 SYGVQD (reference sequence). Trimming at V came to 6 bases and at J to 4 bases, leaving 5 bases not matched to a gene. This CDR3 is built from 14 residues. The CDR3 loop reads CASRDRGENQPQHF. DNA for the CDR3: TGCGCCAGCAGAGACAGGGGCGAAAATCAGCCCCAGCATTTT.

The chain uses TRBV10-2 and TRBJ1-5; unclear D gene. The V gene's germline CDR1 is WSHSY and CDR2 SAAADI. The CDR3 covers 15 residues. V lost 0 bases and J 7 bases, leaving 13 bases between the germline ends. This chain's CDR3 is CASSESLGVGQPQHF. In nucleotides, the CDR3 is TGCGCCAGCAGTGAGTCTCTGGGTGTGGGGCAGCCCCAGCATTTT.

This clonotype was seen ten or more times. The chain recombines TRBV20-1 with TRBJ2-7, with 7 positions matching TRBD2. The V gene's germline CDR1 is DFQATT and CDR2 SNEGSKA (reference sequence). V lost 3 bases to trimming and J lost 3 bases; unmatched junction nucleotides: 5. The CDR3 length is 13 residues. CDR3 in DNA: TGCAGTGCTAGTATGCTAGCGGTCTACGAGCAGTACTTC. Amino acid sequence: CSASMLAVYEQYF.

V is TRBV2 and J is TRBJ2-7; tentative D call: TRBD2 (6 bases). This CDR3 is built from 13 residues. Trimming pared 4 bases from V and 5 bases from J, leaving 12 bases between. Looked up from germline, CDR1 is SNHLY and CDR2 is FYNNEI. CDR3 protein: CASSVPGSNEQYF. Here the CDR3 DNA reads TGTGCCAGCAGTGTACCCGGGAGTAACGAGCAGTACTTC.

The genes are TRBV20-1 and TRBJ2-3, with unresolved D. This CDR3 comprises 15 residues. V was pared by 3 bases and J by 2 bases, with 15 bases between. The germline V gene encodes CDR1 DFQATT and CDR2 SNEGSKA (reference sequence). As DNA, the CDR3 is TGCAGTGCTAGCCCCCTGCCACAAATCACAGATACGCAGTATTTT. This codes for CSASPLPQITDTQYF.

This chain uses TRBV7-2 with TRBJ2-5, with 8 bases lining up with TRBD1. CDR3 length: 14 amino acids. CDR1 is SGHTA, CDR2 FQGNSA, per germline. The V segment lost 6 bases and the J segment 4 bases; nucleotides outside the gene matches: 7. For the CDR3, the DNA is TGTGCCAGCAGTGAGCAGGGGGCGGGAGAGACCCAGTACTTC. This translates into CASSEQGAGETQYF.